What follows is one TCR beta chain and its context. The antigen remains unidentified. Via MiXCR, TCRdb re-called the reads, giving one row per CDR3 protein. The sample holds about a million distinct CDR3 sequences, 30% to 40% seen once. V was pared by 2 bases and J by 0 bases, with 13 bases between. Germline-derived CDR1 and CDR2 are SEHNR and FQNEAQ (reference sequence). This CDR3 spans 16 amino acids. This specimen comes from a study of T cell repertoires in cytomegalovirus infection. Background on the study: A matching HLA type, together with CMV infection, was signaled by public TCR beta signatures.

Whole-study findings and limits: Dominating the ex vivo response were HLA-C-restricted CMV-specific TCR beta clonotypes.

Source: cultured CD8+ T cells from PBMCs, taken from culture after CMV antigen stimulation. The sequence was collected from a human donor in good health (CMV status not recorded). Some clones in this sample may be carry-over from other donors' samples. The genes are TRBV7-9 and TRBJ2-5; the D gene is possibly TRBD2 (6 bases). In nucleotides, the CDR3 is TGTGCCAGCAGCTTATTCGTCGGGGGAAACCAAGAGACCCAGTACTTC. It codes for CASSLFVGGNQETQYF.